This T cell receptor (beta chain) was documented in a study of CD8 T cells in Susac syndrome. With random hexamers, roughly 0.45 to 1 ug RNA was reverse transcribed. Coverage of TCR beta CDR3 amplification by immunoSEQ multiplex PCR extended to 54 Vbeta and 13 Jbeta. MiXCR, applied by TCRdb to the immunoSEQ multiplex PCR reads, yields one record per CDR3 protein. The sample holds 80,000 to 90,000 distinct CDR3 sequences, just under 95% seen once. The ends were cut back, 1 base at V and 5 bases at J, with 11 bases in the middle. Germline V gene sequence: CDR1 LGHDT, CDR2 YNNKEL (reference sequence). This CDR3 contains 14 residues.

The rearrangement uses TRBV3-1 and TRBJ2-5; a weak D match, TRBD2 (5 bases). Sequenced: CD8+ T cells from PBMCs. The TCR comes from a human donor in good health. CDR3 DNA sequence: TGTGCCAGCAGCCAAGTAGCGCGGATGGAGACCCAGTACTTC. This translates into CASSQVARMETQYF.